The rows below give T cell receptor beta chains drawn from one sample of a study of blood T cells in healthy people across ages. Using its own MiXCR run on the 5' RACE reads, TCRdb lists one record per CDR3 protein. In the table there are hundreds of thousands of distinct CDR3 sequences, roughly 34% of which are singletons. Specimen: blood. These receptors were collected from a man younger than 30 in good health. Both conserved end residues are part of each CDR3. The D gene is left open where the match is weak. Rows give clone size only sometimes, using once, few, many, or a class for an expanded clone.

J	size	D	V	CDR3	DNA
TRBJ2-1	-	-	TRBV7-9	CASSIQGGNNEQFF	TGTGCCAGCAGTATACAGGGGGGGAACAATGAGCAGTTCTTC
TRBJ2-2	few	TRBD1	TRBV15	CATSRGKTGIAGELFF	TGTGCCACCAGCAGAGGAAAGACAGGGATCGCCGGGGAGCTGTTTTTT
TRBJ1-1	-	-	TRBV2	CASSGSWDAANTEAFF	TGTGCCAGCAGTGGGTCCTGGGACGCTGCGAACACTGAAGCTTTCTTT
TRBJ1-5	few	TRBD1	TRBV9	CASSPTGDEQPQHF	TGTGCCAGCAGCCCGACAGGGGACGAACAGCCCCAGCATTTT
TRBJ1-2	many	-	TRBV12-3/TRBV12-4	CASSLRDGYGYTF	TGTGCCAGCAGTTTACGGGATGGGTATGGCTACACCTTC
TRBJ2-7	-	TRBD1	TRBV9	CASSVGNRGYEQYF	TGTGCCAGCAGCGTAGGGAACAGGGGATACGAGCAGTACTTC
TRBJ2-5	-	-	TRBV6-2/TRBV6-3	CASMSLKTQYF	TGTGCCAGCATGAGCCTGAAGACCCAGTACTTC
TRBJ2-1	many	TRBD2	TRBV5-1	CASSSIATSGGNEQFF	TGCGCCAGCAGCTCCATTGCGACTAGCGGGGGCAATGAGCAGTTCTTC
TRBJ2-1	-	TRBD1	TRBV5-6	CASSYDRDTYNEQFF	TGTGCCAGCAGCTATGACAGGGACACCTACAATGAGCAGTTCTTC
TRBJ1-2	many	-	TRBV12-3/TRBV12-4	CASSLQGSGYTF	TGTGCCAGCAGTCTACAGGGAAGCGGCTACACCTTC
TRBJ2-4	many	TRBD1	TRBV28	CASSSDRDRGKNIQYF	TGTGCCAGCAGCTCCGACCGGGACAGGGGAAAAAACATTCAGTACTTC
TRBJ2-1	few	TRBD2	TRBV7-2	CASSYRLAGGYNEQFF	TGTGCCAGCAGCTACAGACTAGCGGGGGGATACAATGAGCAGTTCTTC